Included here is one TCR beta chain sequence, with context. The germline gives CDR1 SGHDT, CDR2 YYEEEE. This CDR3 contains 14 residues. The V and J ends lost 4 bases and 0 bases respectively, with 8 bases between them. The data belong to a study of control samples from healthy donors and cancer patients. Using immunoSEQ multiplex PCR, the repertoire was profiled, and TCRdb retains in-frame clones only, with some absent. Found here are 150,000 to 190,000 clones, nearly 95% of them singletons; the top ten hold approximately 2.5%. The TCR sequence derives from a man aged 50-59 years in good health. The chain joins TRBV5-6 to TRBJ1-5; tentatively, D is TRBD1 (6 bases). The source material was blood. CDR3 bases: TGTGCCAGCAGCCGGGACAATAGCAATCAGCCCCAGCATTTT. This sequence encodes CASSRDNSNQPQHF.